This T cell receptor beta chain stems from a study of radiation and T cells in renal cell carcinoma. Regarding this clone: Its antigen is undetermined.

The CDR3 is 13 residues long. Germline assignment: CDR1 MNHNS and CDR2 SASEGT. V was cut by 4 bases and J by 0 bases, with 4 bases left in between. Overall study findings and caveats: From baseline, blood top tumor clonotypes peaked at 2 weeks post-radiation.

TCRdb keeps only in-frame clones here, not all; method: immunoSEQ multiplex PCR. The sample shows roughly 170,000 clones, about 87% of them seen only once. The time point denotes: blood 4 weeks post-SBRT, at nephrectomy. The treatment denotes: 15 Gy SBRT to primary tumor, nephrectomy 4 weeks later. Nephrectomy followed 15 Gy stereotactic body radiation by 4 weeks. Blood was sampled at baseline, 2 weeks and 4 weeks after SBRT. The rearrangement links TRBV6-1 to TRBJ1-5; D unclear. Source: blood, taken from a patient whose treatment included radiotherapy and nephrectomy. The TCR comes from a woman in her fifties or sixties with renal cell carcinoma. The CDR3 DNA sequence: TGTGCCAGCAGTGCCCATAGCAATCAGCCCCAGCATTTT. Residues: CASSAHSNQPQHF.